This T cell receptor beta chain was sequenced during a study of monozygotic twins with cystic fibrosis. Study-level information: Libraries were built from three micrograms of fragmented DNA using about 15 PCR cycles.

Remarks on this clone: Its antigen remains unidentified.

Regarding the study as a whole: V usage most resembled the co-twin in 13 of 16 pairs. No link emerged between shared CDR3 counts and age, concordance or severity.

Germline V lookup: CDR1 MDHEN, CDR2 SYDVKM. The germline V and J ends were trimmed by 2 bases and 5 bases, with 12 bases remaining between them. The CDR3 length is 14 residues. Sequencing used immunoSEQ multiplex PCR; TCRdb keeps in-frame clones, though not all of them. This table has almost 20,000 clones, 75% to 95% appearing once. This clonotype originated in a girl between 2 and 10 years old with cystic fibrosis. Sequencing used blood. V usage is TRBV28 and J usage is TRBJ1-1; D is perhaps TRBD1 (5 bases). DNA of the CDR3: TGTGCCAGCAGTTTAGATCCCGGGGGAACTGAAGCTTTCTTT. It codes for CASSLDPGGTEAFF.